The 15 T cell receptor beta chains below come from one sample, sequenced in a study of cytomegalovirus exposure and HLA in healthy donors. PCR amplification relied on 60 Vbeta primers (plus 13 Jbeta primers). The protocol was immunoSEQ multiplex PCR, while the TCRdb copy is restricted to in-frame clones and leaves out a portion. The data hold around 210,000 clones, with approximately 78% observed a single time. Sequenced input: PBMCs. The receptors originated from a boy between 5 and 17 years old in good health and CMV-seronegative.

This chain links TRBV7-9 with TRBJ2-7; 11 positions agree with TRBD1. There are 14 residues in the CDR3. In germline, CDR1 is SEHNR, CDR2 FQNEAQ (reference sequence). After removal of 5 bases from V and 5 bases from J, the junction contained 5 bases not matched to a gene. In DNA form, the CDR3 reads TGTGCCAGCAGCCCCGGACAGGGGGCCCACGAGCAGTACTTC. Translation gives CASSPGQGAHEQYF.

The chain links TRBV4-1 to TRBJ1-5, with D possibly matching TRBD1 (5 bases). The CDR3 is 14 amino acids. V was clipped by 4 bases and J by 5 bases, with 12 bases between them. CDR1 is MGHRA, CDR2 YSYEKL, per germline. The CDR3 nucleotides read TGCGCCAGCAGCCCACAGACAGAGTATCAGCCCCAGCATTTT. Its protein product is CASSPQTEYQPQHF.

This clone appeared a few times. The chain couples TRBV6-6 to TRBJ1-1; 7 nucleotides line up with TRBD1. Unmatched junction bases numbered 4, after V lost 6 bases and J lost 3 bases. The germline gives CDR1 MNHNY, CDR2 SVGAGI (reference sequence). The CDR3 has 13 residues. This CDR3 is CASRQQGYTEAFF. CDR3 nucleotides: TGTGCCAGCAGACAACAGGGGTACACTGAAGCTTTCTTT.

This chain links TRBV30 with TRBJ2-1, with D possibly TRBD1 on 5 matching bases. Germline V CDR1 and CDR2: GTSNPN, SVGIG (reference sequence). The CDR3 sequence is 13 residues long. V lost 0 bases and J 4 bases, leaving 7 bases between the germline ends. The CDR3 is CAWSVSGYNEQFF. CDR3 nucleotide sequence: TGTGCCTGGAGTGTCTCAGGGTACAATGAGCAGTTCTTC.

V is TRBV15 and J is TRBJ1-5; unclear D gene. The CDR3 totals 14 residues. V lost 1 base and J 3 bases, leaving 7 bases between the germline ends. Per germline, CDR1 LNHNV and CDR2 YYDKDF (reference sequence). CDR3 sequence (DNA): TGTGCCACCAGCAGAGGGCCGATCAATCAGCCCCAGCATTTT. Amino acids: CATSRGPINQPQHF.

The CDR3 region has the DNA TGTGCCAGTAGTTCGGACAGAAGCACAGATACGCAGTATTTT. It codes for CASSSDRSTDTQYF. This sequence joins TRBV19 and TRBJ2-3, with D perhaps matching TRBD1 (6 bases). Trimming removed 5 bases at V and 0 bases at J, with 9 bases between. The CDR3 runs to 14 residues. Germline V gene lookup returns CDR1 LNHDA and CDR2 SQIVND (reference sequence).

The chain couples TRBV13 to TRBJ2-7, with D tentatively TRBD2 (7 bases). The CDR3 length is 15 residues. Germline V CDR1 and CDR2: PRHDT, FYEKMQ (reference sequence). Trimming shortened V by 2 bases and J by 5 bases, and 16 bases separated the two germline ends. CDR3 region: CASSLRSGGFNEQYF. CDR3 bases: TGTGCCAGCAGCTTACGGTCGGGGGGCTTCAACGAGCAGTACTTC.

Details on this clone: Different DNA sequences within this sample yield the same CDR3. This rearrangement joins TRBV5-1 to TRBJ2-1; maybe TRBD2 (6 bases). The V and J ends lost 2 bases and 6 bases respectively, with 15 bases between them. The germline CDR1 and CDR2 sequences are SGHRS and YFSETQ. CDR3 length: 15 amino acids. CDR3 sequence (DNA): TGCGCCAGCAGCTTTATACTGGCGGGGTCCAATGAGCAGTTCTTC. The encoded protein is CASSFILAGSNEQFF.

This clone has a single count. The J gene is TRBJ2-4, the V gene TRBV5-1; D is possibly TRBD2 (6 bases). The CDR3 has 16 amino acids. With 4 bases removed from V and 6 bases from J, the gap between germline ends came to 20 bases. The germline gives CDR1 SGHRS, CDR2 YFSETQ. Here the CDR3 DNA reads TGCGCCAGCAGCCCGACGGGGAGGACCTACAGAAACATTCAGTACTTC. Protein: CASSPTGRTYRNIQYF. The full variable domain, its missing parts supplied by reference TRBV5-1 and TRBJ2-4, is KAGVTQTPRYLIKTRGQQVTLSCSPISGHRSVSWYQQTPGQGLQFLFEYFSETQRNKGNFPGRFSGRQFSNSRSEMNVSTLELGDSALYLCASSPTGRTYRNIQYFGAGTRLSVL.

The J gene is TRBJ2-3, the V gene TRBV28; D might be TRBD2 (5 bases). Per germline, CDR1 MDHEN and CDR2 SYDVKM. The V end was cut by 2 bases, the J end by 2 bases, with 17 bases between. This CDR3 is built from 17 residues. This CDR3 reads CASSLEVSGVPTDTQYF. The CDR3 nucleotides are TGTGCCAGCAGTTTAGAAGTGAGCGGCGTGCCCACAGATACGCAGTATTTT. Full variable domain (outside the CDR3, taken from reference TRBV28 and TRBJ2-3): DVKVTQSSRYLVKRTGEKVFLECVQDMDHENMFWYRQDPGLGLRLIYFSYDVKMKEKGDIPEGYSVSREKKERFSLILESASTNQTSMYLCASSLEVSGVPTDTQYFGPGTRLTVL.

This clone was counted between two and nine times. The rearrangement uses TRBV6-1 and TRBJ2-3, with 10 bases lining up with TRBD1. Germline lookup yields CDR1 MNHNS and CDR2 SASEGT. J was trimmed by 2 bases and V by 4 bases; bases with no gene match: 6. The CDR3 is made up of 16 amino acids. The CDR3 here is CASSGQGALNTDTQYF. Written as DNA, the CDR3 is TGTGCCAGCAGTGGACAGGGGGCTCTAAACACAGATACGCAGTATTTT.

This clone showed up just once. The chain links TRBV18 to TRBJ1-4; maybe TRBD1 (5 bases). The CDR3 extends over 13 amino acids. Deletions cut 4 bases from V and 6 bases from J, with 9 bases between. From germline, CDR1 is KGHSH and CDR2 LQKENI. The CDR3 protein is CASSRGDDEKLFF. CDR3 coding DNA: TGTGCCAGCTCACGGGGGGATGATGAAAAACTGTTTTTT. Variable domain in full (rest from reference TRBV18 and TRBJ1-4): NAGVMQNPRHLVRRRGQEARLRCSPMKGHSHVYWYRQLPEEGLKFMVYLQKENIIDESGMPKERFSAEFPKEGPSILRIQQVVRGDSAAYFCASSRGDDEKLFFGSGTQLSVL.

The chain employs TRBV15 and TRBJ1-3, with 8 nucleotides matching TRBD1. The J segment lost 7 bases and the V segment lost 5 bases, leaving 7 bases of the junction unmatched. There are 14 residues in the CDR3. Germline CDR1 reads LNHNV; CDR2 reads YYDKDF (reference sequence). DNA for the CDR3: TGTGCCACCAGCCCGACAGGGGTCCCGAACACCATATATTTT. Amino acid sequence: CATSPTGVPNTIYF.

Points on this clone: Other nucleotide sequences in the sample specify the same CDR3. The chain links TRBV30 to TRBJ1-3; D is perhaps TRBD1 (6 bases). Germline V gene sequence: CDR1 GTSNPN, CDR2 SVGIG (reference sequence). The CDR3 is 14 residues long. Trimming pared 0 bases from V and 2 bases from J, leaving 8 bases between. The CDR3 sequence is CAWSVGGAGNTIYF. CDR3 bases: TGTGCCTGGAGTGTAGGGGGGGCTGGAAACACCATATATTTT.

The chain is built from TRBV30 and TRBJ1-1; the D gene is possibly TRBD1 (5 bases). Germline assignment: CDR1 GTSNPN and CDR2 SVGIG (reference sequence). Trimming left V 4 bases short and J 4 bases short, with 13 bases between. The length of the CDR3 is 13 residues. CDR3 in amino acids: CAWNIAGGTEAFF. CDR3 nucleotides: TGTGCCTGGAATATCGCGGGGGGCACTGAAGCTTTCTTT.